This T cell receptor beta chain was profiled in a study of cytomegalovirus exposure and HLA in healthy donors (TCRdb year 2017). Broadly, across the study: An earlier analysis of some 500 of the donors reported approximately 290 Gb of sequence data and roughly 100 million unique TCR beta sequences from around 200 million T cells. An early release that covered about 600 HLA-typed donors contained approximately 300 gigabases of sequencing data and 75 million to 100 million unique TCR sequences. The genetic ancestry cluster associated with self-reported Caucasian donors included 81% of the 398 genotyped donors. The study aimed to test whether signatures of past pathogen exposure could be identified by cataloging public T cell receptors. The T cell repertoires of 550 to 850 subjects were profiled by immunosequencing and related to cytomegalovirus serostatus. Along with the roughly 610-subject first cohort, a separate validation cohort of over a hundred different subjects was used. To predict cytomegalovirus infection status, the study combined high-throughput TCR immunosequencing, statistical association of individual TCRs with disease status, and machine learning. To study patterns of TCR occurrence, a later analysis re-analyzed previously published TCR beta repertoires from under 750 donors and added high-resolution HLA genotyping. The later analysis used no new phenotypic data to find candidate immune exposures, relying instead on TCR beta sequences and their occurrence across donors. In an earlier analysis of 587 of the donors, high-throughput TCR beta sequencing was used to judge whether each TCR beta V gene segment behaved as functional or pseudogenic. Donor age, sex, ethnicity and CMV serostatus were compiled together with the repertoire data. Genome-wide SNP genotypes for about 65% of the 666 donors were used in a later genetic analysis, which treated that subset as a discovery cohort. All discovery cohort repertoires had been generated on a single sequencing platform. HLA typing covered class I and class II loci at four-digit resolution. The number of donors typed differed by locus, with roughly 629-640 for A, B, C, DRB1 and DQB1, 522 for DQA1, over 600 for DPA1, and some 440 for DPB1. Several DR-DQ haplotypes were treated as single units for association and clustering because of strong linkage in the cohort. Across some 400 genotyped donors of the cohort, an average of about 240,000 unique TCR beta nucleotide sequences per donor were sequenced, and approximately 17% of those sequences were non-productive. General study outcomes and caveats: For the cohort, immune exposure information was limited to CMV serostatus. The earlier analysis of nearly 600 of the donors excluded fewer than 20 rarely observed V segments, including chromosome 9 orphons, because counts were too low. Presence/absence analyses assumed roughly uniform sequencing depth across donors, an assumption that may not hold. An association between a missense DCLRE1C variant and V-gene and J-gene trimming of TCR beta chains was found in a later genetic analysis and replicated in an independent cohort. When HLA alleles, especially DR and DQ, strongly co-occurred, TCR associations were difficult to assign to individual alleles. A later genetic analysis reported fewer N-insertions in productive TCRs among donors in an Asian-associated ancestry cluster than the roughly 700-donor mean. At a false discovery rate of 0.05, a later analysis linked 15,000 to 20,000 TCR beta sequences to specific HLA alleles. The authors suggested that the approach could potentially be generalized to other disease states and immunological phenotypes. A further reported finding was that TCR beta sequences accurately predicted the HLA-A and HLA-B alleles for most subjects in the first cohort. Linkage disequilibrium might explain the correlated functional status among segregating V segments, but an unknown experimental factor could not be ruled out. In vitro tests confirmed that a few of the cytomegalovirus-associated TCR beta chains recognize cytomegalovirus antigens. Only TCR beta chains were sequenced in this cohort, and the absence of alpha or paired-chain data limited detectable features. In an earlier analysis of around 600 of the donors, most TCR beta V segments were observed in productive rearrangements about 90% or about 30% of the time, broadly matching IMGT annotations. Because some donors lacked HLA typing at each locus, the association tests relied only on the typed subset. Cytomegalovirus status was reported to be diagnosed by the classifier with high specificity and sensitivity in both the original and validation cohorts. In a later analysis, HLA-associated TCR beta chains were found to be more clonally expanded and to have lower generation probabilities than equally common non-associated chains. The 87-base-pair reads could not distinguish some IMGT-functional V segments, including TRBV6-2 and TRBV6-3, so those segments were excluded. A later analysis found that most CMV-associated TCR beta chains appeared HLA-restricted, with HLA associations seemingly driven largely by CMV exposure. A total of around 150 TCR beta chains were listed by the study as associated with cytomegalovirus. In a later analysis, the rate of TCR association differed among HLA loci, with DRB1 alleles having the most associated TCRs and HLA-C alleles having the fewest. Most TCR sequences were observed very rarely across donors, whereas some public TCRs were present in many individuals. In a later analysis, several top co-occurrence clusters were reported to appear linked to parvovirus B19, influenza, CMV and Epstein-Barr virus. A cluster of highly shared sequence variants was judged likely to represent a technical artifact of the sequencing pipeline.

Library prep was done by the immunoSEQ multiplex PCR assay. A mixture of 60 forward primers for TCR Vbeta segments and 13 reverse primers for TCR Jbeta segments was used in the multiplex PCR. Amplification of the CDR3 region of rearranged TCR beta genes was performed with a multiplex PCR assay on genomic DNA. The Illumina HiSeq System was used to sequence the amplified TCR beta libraries as 87-base-pair reads. The authors' analysis ran thus. A later analysis tallied around 82 million unique TCR beta chains across the 650 to 750 repertoires, and about 10 million of those chains were shared by two or more donors. To remove PCR and sequencing errors, raw reads were error-corrected and collapsed into unique sequences using a nearest-neighbor algorithm that merged closely related sequences. To assign V, D and J gene segments, CDR3 sequences were aligned to IMGT reference sequences. For a sequence to be retained, at least a six-nucleotide match to both a V gene segment and a J gene segment was required. A rearrangement counted as productive if the CDR3 had no stop codons and remained in frame with V and J, and every other rearrangement counted as non-productive. Following IMGT convention, CDR3 was defined as the stretch from the second conserved V-encoded cysteine to the conserved J-encoded phenylalanine. Sequences without an unambiguous match to a single V gene segment were excluded from the earlier analysis of about 600 of the donors. An earlier analysis of a few hundred of the donors classified V segments as functional when productive rearrangements were above 56.7% and as segregating when the standard deviation between donors was above 5%. A statistical classification framework was built to diagnose cytomegalovirus status from the catalog of TCR beta chain sequences. In a later analysis, V and J genes were assigned by comparing TCR nucleotide sequences against IMGT/GENE-DB human TR gene sequences. Using the TCRdist pipeline, a later analysis assigned CDR3 sequences along with most-parsimonious VDJ recombination scenarios. In a later analysis, each TCR beta chain was defined by its CDR3 amino acid sequence together with its V-gene family, and reads without a unique V-gene family were excluded. A later analysis removed nearly 600 highly shared, low-generation-probability nucleotide sequences to deal with suspected cross-contamination and a sequencing artifact. A later analysis calculated a clonal expansion index for each public chain from normalized within-repertoire ranks of inferred template counts. In a later analysis, generation probabilities were computed with a VDJ recombination model fitted to out-of-frame rearrangements, and the resulting probabilities were checked against IGoR. In a later analysis, TCR-TCR, TCR-HLA and TCR-CMV co-occurrence was scored with hypergeometric tests, and a repertoire-size bias correction was applied to TCR pairs. False discovery rates were estimated in a later analysis by permuting HLA or CMV assignments 20 times. In a later analysis, co-occurring TCRs were grouped using DBSCAN, and TCRdist sequence similarity was added for clustering within HLA-allele-positive subsets. Repertoires with fewer than 30,000 or more than 120,000 public chains, plus five repertoires with anomalous nucleotide sharing, were excluded from co-occurrence clustering. Held by TCRdb, this immuneACCESS table contains in-frame sequences only and omits some clones. Under half of the omission traces to an unresolved V gene where checked; the cause of the rest is unknown. Clone size and the V and J calls come from that table; the DNA yielded D and trimming. This sample has approximately 180,000 clones in its table, and around 80% of those were observed once. 1.5% to 2% of the sample belongs to the ten largest clones.

For this clone: The target of this receptor is not known. Per-nucleotide qualities are absent, and no much larger clonotype sits a single base away.

The cohort was made up of about 670 healthy bone marrow donors. All cohort members were sampled while nominally healthy, although unrecorded immune exposures were likely present. The donor was CMV seronegative and was included in the group of under 450 seronegative cohort members. A peripheral blood sample was collected from each donor, and TCR beta sequencing was performed on peripheral blood mononuclear cells. The Qiagen DNeasy Blood Extraction Kit was used to extract genomic DNA from the blood cell samples. The CDR1 and CDR2 encoded by the germline V gene (reference sequence) are LNHDA and SQIVND. V is pared back by 5 bases and J by 10 bases, with 9 bases lying between the germline termini. Including the terminal cysteine and phenylalanine, the CDR3 comprises 12 residues. Left in the record is the CDR3 DNA by itself, 36 bases read in frame from the first base.

This sequence originates from a man between 18 and 35 years old in good health and CMV-seronegative. Source material: PBMCs. Here the chain combines TRBV19 and TRBJ1-6; the D gene is not confidently resolved. The DNA is TGTGCCAGTAGTGTTTACGGGTCACCCCTCCACTTT. Its amino acids are CASSVYGSPLHF.